This T cell receptor beta chain is drawn from a study of identical twins. The CDR3 is 11 amino acids. V lost 5 bases and J lost 4, with 8 bases in between. In germline, CDR1 is SQVTM, CDR2 ANQGSEA. Whole-study results and caveats: Out-of-frame alpha sequences common to twins exhibited an excess of low generation probability. Models underpredicted monozygotic twin sharing of out-of-frame TCR alpha. The more abundant beta clonotypes in cord blood had fewer insertions, and memory repertoires did not show this.

Through template switching, a universal primer site was introduced, and the cDNA contained unique molecular identifiers. TCRdb analysed the 5' RACE reads with MiXCR anew, one entry per CDR3 protein. The sample consists of approximately 670,000 distinct CDR3 sequences, around 6.1% of them appearing once. Remarks on this clonotype: As yet, its antigen is unknown.

This TCR came from a young man in good health. The specimen was naive T cells sorted from blood. V usage is TRBV29-1 and J usage is TRBJ1-2; D remains unclear. CDR3 sequence: CSVRDSYGYTF. Here the CDR3 DNA reads TGCAGCGTTCGAGACTCCTATGGCTACACCTTC.